This TCR beta chain was found in a study of T-cell memory formation after mild COVID-19. Study in general: TCR clusters were mostly confined to one donor each. Study-level results: Contracting CD8+ clones were enriched in EMRA, CD4+ mainly in CM and EM. Memory cells collected pre-infection included some clones that later responded, suggesting cross-reactive memory joined.

The TCR alpha and TCR beta cDNA libraries, bearing sample barcodes and UMIs, were generated by 5'RACE using constant-segment primers. From the 5' RACE reads, TCRdb called clonotypes with MiXCR, one entry per CDR3 protein. Seen here are around 320,000 distinct CDR3 sequences, 25% to 30% observed once, and the top ten hold approximately 12%. As concerns this clonotype: Its antigen is currently unknown.

V lost 11 bases to trimming and J lost 7 bases, with 14 bases between them. The CDR3 totals 12 residues. Source material: PBMCs or a T cell subset sorted from them (not recorded which). The genes are TRBV12-3 or TRBV12-4 and TRBJ2-2; TRBD1 is a possible D gene (6 bases). The sequence was obtained from an adult woman who had mild COVID-19 (a few samples of this study predate the infection). Cell type and time point are not known. The CDR3 region has the DNA TGTGCCTCCTCCCAGGGGTTCGGGGAGCTGTTTTTT. As protein: CASSQGFGELFF.